This TCR beta chain was recorded in a study of T cells after yellow fever vaccination. This CDR3 has 16 residues. Germline V CDR1 and CDR2: MGHRA, YSYEKL. V was cut by 0 bases and J by 3 bases, with 14 bases left in between. MiXCR was run by TCRdb on the 5' RACE reads, yielding one entry per CDR3 protein. The repertoire has 250,000 to 300,000 distinct CDR3 sequences, about 5.2% of them found once; the top ten carry approximately 3.5%. The sequencing here drew on CD4+ T cells sorted from PBMCs, taken on the day of the yellow fever booster vaccination. The rearrangement uses TRBV4-1 and TRBJ1-2; maybe TRBD1 (5 bases). The sequence was obtained from a man younger than 35 who received the YFV17D yellow fever vaccine. The CDR3 loop is CASSQDGGNFYYGYTF. The CDR3 nucleotides are TGCGCCAGCAGCCAAGATGGGGGGAACTTTTACTATGGCTACACCTTC.